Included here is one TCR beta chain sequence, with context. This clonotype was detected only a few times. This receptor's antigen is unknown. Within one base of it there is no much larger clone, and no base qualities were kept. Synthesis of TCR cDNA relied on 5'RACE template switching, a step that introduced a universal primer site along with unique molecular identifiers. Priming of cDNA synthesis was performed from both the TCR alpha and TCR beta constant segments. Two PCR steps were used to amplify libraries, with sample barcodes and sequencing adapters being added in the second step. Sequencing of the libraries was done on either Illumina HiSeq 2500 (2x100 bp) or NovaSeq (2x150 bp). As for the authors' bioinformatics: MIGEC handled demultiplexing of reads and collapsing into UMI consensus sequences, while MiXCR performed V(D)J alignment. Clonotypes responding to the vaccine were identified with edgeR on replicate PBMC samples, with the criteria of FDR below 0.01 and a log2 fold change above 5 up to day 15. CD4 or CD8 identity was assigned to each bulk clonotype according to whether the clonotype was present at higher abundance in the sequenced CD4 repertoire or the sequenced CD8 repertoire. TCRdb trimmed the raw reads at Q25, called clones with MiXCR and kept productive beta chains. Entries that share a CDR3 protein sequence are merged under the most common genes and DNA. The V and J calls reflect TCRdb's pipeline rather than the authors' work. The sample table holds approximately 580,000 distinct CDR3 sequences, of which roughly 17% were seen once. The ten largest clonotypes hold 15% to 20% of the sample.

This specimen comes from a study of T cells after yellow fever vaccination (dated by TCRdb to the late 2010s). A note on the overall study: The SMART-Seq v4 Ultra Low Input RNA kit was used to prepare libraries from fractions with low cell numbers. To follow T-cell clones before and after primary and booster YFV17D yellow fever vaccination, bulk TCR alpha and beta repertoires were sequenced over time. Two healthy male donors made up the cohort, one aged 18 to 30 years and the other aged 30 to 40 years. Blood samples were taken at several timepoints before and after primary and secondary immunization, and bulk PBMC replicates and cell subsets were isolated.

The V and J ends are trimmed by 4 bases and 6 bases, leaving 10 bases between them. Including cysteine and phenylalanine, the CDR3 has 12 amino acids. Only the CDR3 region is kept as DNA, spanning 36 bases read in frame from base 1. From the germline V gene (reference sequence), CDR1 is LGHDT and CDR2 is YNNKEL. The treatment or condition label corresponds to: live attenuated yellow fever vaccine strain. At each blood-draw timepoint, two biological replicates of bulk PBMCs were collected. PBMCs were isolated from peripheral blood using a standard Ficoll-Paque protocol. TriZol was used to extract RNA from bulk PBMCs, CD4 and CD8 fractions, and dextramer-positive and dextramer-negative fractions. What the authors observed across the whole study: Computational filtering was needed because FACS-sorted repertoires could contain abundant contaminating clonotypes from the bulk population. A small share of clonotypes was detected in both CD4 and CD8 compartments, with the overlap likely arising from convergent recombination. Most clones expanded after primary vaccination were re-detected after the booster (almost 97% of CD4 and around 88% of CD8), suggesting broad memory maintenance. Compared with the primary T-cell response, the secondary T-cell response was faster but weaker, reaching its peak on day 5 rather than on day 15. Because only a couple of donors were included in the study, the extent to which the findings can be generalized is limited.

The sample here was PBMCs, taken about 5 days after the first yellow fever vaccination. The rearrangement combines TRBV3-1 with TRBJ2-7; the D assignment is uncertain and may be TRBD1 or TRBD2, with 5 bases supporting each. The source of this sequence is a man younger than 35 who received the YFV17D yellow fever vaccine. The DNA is TGTGCCAGCAGCCGGGGACGAACCGAGCAGTACTTC. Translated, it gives CASSRGRTEQYF.